This TCR beta chain was observed in a study of regulatory T cells in long-lasting Graves disease. Study outcomes and limitations: The small sample size may have reduced accuracy. Patients with persistent disease showed a bias toward TRBV28, TRBJ1-2 and TRBJ2-5.

Turning to this clonotype: What it binds is not known.

Time point described: persistent/refractory GD, antithyroid drugs over 5 years with positive TRAb. PBMCs provided the RNA from which the TCR library was made. By American Thyroid Association guidelines, Graves' disease was diagnosed in the cohort. Construction of the TCR beta libraries employed iRepertoire HTBI primers in conjunction with Arm-PCR of CDR3 regions. TCRdb recomputed calls from the multiplex PCR reads with MiXCR, one row per CDR3 protein. The sample comprises roughly 400,000 distinct CDR3 sequences, under 25% of which are singletons, and about 20% rests with the top ten. Per the germline V gene, CDR1 is SGHRS and CDR2 is YFSETQ. V shed 4 bases and J 2 bases; nucleotides not matched to a gene: 5. This CDR3 spans 14 amino acids.

Sequences were derived from peripheral blood mononuclear cells (PBMCs), sampled when the disease was refractory, from a patient treated with antithyroid drugs. This chain uses TRBV5-1 with TRBJ2-7; 8 positions agree with TRBD2. This sequence was found in a female donor with Graves disease. The CDR3 bases are TGCGCCAGCAGCCGGATAGCGGGAACCTACGAGCAGTACTTC. It is translated as CASSRIAGTYEQYF.